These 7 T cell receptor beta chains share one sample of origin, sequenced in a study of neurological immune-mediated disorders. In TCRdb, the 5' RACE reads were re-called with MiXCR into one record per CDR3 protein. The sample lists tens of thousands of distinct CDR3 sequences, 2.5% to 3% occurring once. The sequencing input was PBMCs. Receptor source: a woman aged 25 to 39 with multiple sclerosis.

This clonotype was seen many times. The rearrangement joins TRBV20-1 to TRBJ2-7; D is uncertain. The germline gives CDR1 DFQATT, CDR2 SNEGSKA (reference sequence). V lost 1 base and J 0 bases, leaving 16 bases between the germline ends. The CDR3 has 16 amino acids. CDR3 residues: CSARVGNSRSSYEQYF. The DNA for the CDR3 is TGCAGTGCTAGAGTAGGGAACAGTAGAAGCTCCTACGAGCAGTACTTC.

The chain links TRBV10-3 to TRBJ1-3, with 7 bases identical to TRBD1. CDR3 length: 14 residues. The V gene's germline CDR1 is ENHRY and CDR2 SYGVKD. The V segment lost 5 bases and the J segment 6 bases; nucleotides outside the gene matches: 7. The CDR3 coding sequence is TGTGCCATCAGTTACGGGACAGCATCAAACACCATATATTTT. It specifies CAISYGTASNTIYF.

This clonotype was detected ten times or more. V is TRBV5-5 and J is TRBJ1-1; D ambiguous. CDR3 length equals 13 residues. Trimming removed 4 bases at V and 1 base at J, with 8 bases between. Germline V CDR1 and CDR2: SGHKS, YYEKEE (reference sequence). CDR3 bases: TGTGCCAGCAGCCGCGATTCGAACACTGAAGCTTTCTTT. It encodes CASSRDSNTEAFF.

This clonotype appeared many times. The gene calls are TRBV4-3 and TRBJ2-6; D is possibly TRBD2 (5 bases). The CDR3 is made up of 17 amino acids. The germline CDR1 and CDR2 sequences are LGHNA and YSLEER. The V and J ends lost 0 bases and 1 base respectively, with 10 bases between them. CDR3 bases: TGCGCCAGCAGCCAAGATTTCAGCGGTTCTGGGGCCAACGTCCTGACTTTC. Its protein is CASSQDFSGSGANVLTF.

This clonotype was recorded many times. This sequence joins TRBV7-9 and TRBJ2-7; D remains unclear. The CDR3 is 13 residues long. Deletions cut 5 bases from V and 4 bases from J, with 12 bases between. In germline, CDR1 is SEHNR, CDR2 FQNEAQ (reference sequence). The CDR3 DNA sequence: TGTGCCAGCAGCCCAGACTCTGGGTACGAGCAGTACTTC. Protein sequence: CASSPDSGYEQYF.

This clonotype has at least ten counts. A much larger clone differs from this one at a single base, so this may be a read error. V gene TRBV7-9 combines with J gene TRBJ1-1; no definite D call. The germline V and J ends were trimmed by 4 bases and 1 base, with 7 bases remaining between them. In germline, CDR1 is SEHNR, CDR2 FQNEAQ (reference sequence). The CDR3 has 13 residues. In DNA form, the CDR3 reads TGTGCCAGCAGCTCCTACAGGAACACTGAAGCTTTCTTT. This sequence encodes CASSSYRNTEAFF.

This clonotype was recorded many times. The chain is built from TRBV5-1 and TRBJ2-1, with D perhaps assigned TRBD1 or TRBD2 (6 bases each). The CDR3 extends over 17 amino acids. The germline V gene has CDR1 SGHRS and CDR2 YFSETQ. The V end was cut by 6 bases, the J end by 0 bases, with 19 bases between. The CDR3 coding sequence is TGCGCCAGCAACGATGGGGGGCCGGGAACCTCCTACAATGAGCAGTTCTTC. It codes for CASNDGGPGTSYNEQFF.